The 10 T cell receptor beta chains below all came from one sample that was sequenced in a study of blood T cell repertoires in COVID-19. Sequenced by immunoSEQ multiplex PCR; TCRdb stores in-frame clones only, minus some. The sample has some 150,000 clones; around four fifths are singletons. What was sequenced was peripheral blood. These receptors all stem from a human donor in a cohort sampled during active COVID-19.

The chain is built from TRBV23-1 and TRBJ1-6, with a weak D call TRBD1 (6 bases). TRBV23-1 is an ORF, with its function uncertain. Deletions cut 2 bases from V and 2 bases from J, with 16 bases between. This CDR3 region has 18 residues. Here the CDR3 DNA reads TGCGCCAGCAGTCAAGGGGGCAGACTCCATACCTATAATTCACCCCTCCACTTT. Amino acid sequence: CASSQGGRLHTYNSPLHF.

This clone was seen only once. The rearrangement uses TRBV27 and TRBJ1-2, with D tentatively TRBD1 (6 bases). This CDR3 comprises 14 residues. Germline CDR1 reads MNHEY; CDR2 reads SMNVEV (reference sequence). V was clipped by 6 bases and J by 4 bases, with 15 bases between them. CDR3 residues: CASRAQGARYGYTF. CDR3 DNA: TGTGCCAGCAGGGCACAGGGCGCTCGCTATGGCTACACCTTC.

This clone was seen only once. The chain carries TRBV4-1 and TRBJ1-2, with D unclear. The CDR3 is 17 residues long. V was shortened by 1 base and J by 5 bases, with 20 bases between the two germline ends. The V gene's germline CDR1 is MGHRA and CDR2 YSYEKL. CDR3 nucleotide sequence: TGCGCCAGCAGCCAAGGCGGCGCCGGTCAGAAGAATTATGGCTACACCTTC. Its protein is CASSQGGAGQKNYGYTF.

The chain uses TRBV5-1 and TRBJ2-5, with D hard to call. Germline values: CDR1 SGHRS, CDR2 YFSETQ. The CDR3 length is 14 residues. V shed 0 bases and J shed 3 bases, with 9 bases lying between them. The CDR3 reads CASSLGLLEETQYF. The CDR3 nucleotides are TGCGCCAGCAGCTTGGGTCTCCTTGAAGAGACCCAGTACTTC.

This rearrangement joins TRBV13 to TRBJ1-6, with D possibly TRBD1 on 6 matching bases. V dropped 4 bases and J dropped 10 bases, with 17 bases sitting between them. Germline lookup yields CDR1 PRHDT and CDR2 FYEKMQ (reference sequence). The CDR3 has 15 residues. The CDR3 sequence is CASSYATGQGSPLHF. The CDR3 nucleotides are TGTGCCAGCAGCTATGCCACAGGGCAAGGGTCACCCCTCCACTTT.

V gene TRBV10-3 combines with J gene TRBJ1-5, with TRBD1 matching 9 bases. With 6 bases clipped from V and 6 bases from J, the junction kept 6 bases outside the gene matches. There are 14 residues in the CDR3. Germline V lookup: CDR1 ENHRY, CDR2 SYGVKD. The CDR3 bases are TGTGCCATCAGCCGGGACAGGGAGGGTCAGCCCCAGCATTTT. This translates into CAISRDREGQPQHF.

The V gene is TRBV6-5, the J gene TRBJ1-3; 7 nucleotides match TRBD1. The CDR3 is 16 amino acids. V lost 0 bases and J lost 2; bases outside the gene matches: 4. Germline CDR1 is MNHEY and CDR2 is SVGAGI. The CDR3 sequence: CASSYSGRGTGNTIYF. CDR3 DNA: TGTGCCAGCAGTTACTCGGGCAGGGGGACTGGAAACACCATATATTTT.

This clone has just a few counts. The chain has TRBV19 and TRBJ2-5, with 7 nucleotides matching TRBD2. The J segment lost 2 bases and the V segment lost 2 bases, leaving 2 bases of the junction unmatched. The germline V gene has CDR1 LNHDA and CDR2 SQIVND (reference sequence). This CDR3 region has 14 residues. CDR3 nucleotides: TGTGCCAGTAGTATACAGCGGGGTCAAGAGACCCAGTACTTC. It yields the protein CASSIQRGQETQYF.

V gene TRBV6-2 or TRBV6-3 combines with J gene TRBJ1-5, with 7 bases aligning to TRBD1. CDR1 and CDR2 from the germline V gene are MNHEY and SVGEGT. The length of the CDR3 is 15 residues. V was pared by 5 bases and J by 0 bases, with 4 bases of the junction left unmatched. In DNA form, the CDR3 reads TGTGCCAGCAGTCGACAGGGTAATAGCAATCAGCCCCAGCATTTT. Translated: CASSRQGNSNQPQHF.

V usage is TRBV10-3 and J usage is TRBJ2-7, with D unresolved. The germline CDR1 and CDR2 sequences are ENHRY and SYGVKD. The V end was cut by 6 bases, the J end by 3 bases, with 18 bases between. The CDR3 totals 15 residues. CDR3 sequence (DNA): TGTGCCATCAGCGCTAACCCCGGTCCCATCTACGAGCAGTACTTC. Amino acid sequence: CAISANPGPIYEQYF.